This T cell receptor (beta chain) was captured by sequencing in a study of T cell clones after liver transplantation. V lost 1 base and J 4 bases, leaving 16 bases between the germline ends. CDR3 length: 16 amino acids. Germline CDR1 SGHNT, CDR2 YENEEA. The data were produced by immunoSEQ multiplex PCR, yet TCRdb's version contains in-frame clones alone and is incomplete. The table includes about 75,000 clones, 80% to 90% detected once. The TCR originated in a human patient who received a liver transplant. The graft donor may account for some of the T cells. The chain couples TRBV11-3 to TRBJ2-5, with D possibly matching TRBD2 (5 bases). Sequencing was performed on CD4+ T cells from blood, taken around 50 months after liver transplant. CDR3 region: CASSLGGRSFGETQYF. The CDR3 bases are TGTGCCAGCAGCTTAGGAGGGAGAAGTTTTGGAGAGACCCAGTACTTC.